A selection of T cell receptor beta chains follows, all from one sample in a study of cytomegalovirus exposure and HLA in healthy donors. Some clones are missing from TCRdb's copy, which holds only in-frame ones; the method was immunoSEQ multiplex PCR. The sample has 100,000 to 150,000 clones, 75% to 85% seen once; the top ten hold roughly 2.4%. The sample taken for sequencing was PBMCs. The receptors originated from a young man in good health and CMV-seronegative. CDR3s include the opening cysteine and the closing phenylalanine or tryptophan. A D gene is named only where the DNA matches it firmly. Expanded clones are given a class, and other clones once, few, many or no size at all.

v_gene: TRBV7-9
j_gene: TRBJ2-5
d_gene: .
abundance: .
CDR3nt: TGTTCCAGCAGCTTTGCCGGAGAGACCCAGTACTTC
CDR3aa: CSSSFAGETQYF

v_gene: TRBV7-9
j_gene: TRBJ2-7
d_gene: .
abundance: .
CDR3nt: TGTGCCAGCAGCTTTGTCAACAGGGAATGCGAGCAGTACTTC
CDR3aa: CASSFVNRECEQYF

v_gene: TRBV29-1
j_gene: TRBJ1-2
d_gene: .
abundance: .
CDR3nt: TGCAGCGTTGGGGACTCCCGAGGGGGCTACACCTTC
CDR3aa: CSVGDSRGGYTF

v_gene: TRBV7-3
j_gene: TRBJ1-1
d_gene: .
abundance: .
CDR3nt: TGTGCCAGCAGCTTAGGTTCGGGGACTGAAGCTTTCTTT
CDR3aa: CASSLGSGTEAFF

v_gene: TRBV14
j_gene: TRBJ1-2
d_gene: .
abundance: .
CDR3nt: TGTGCCAGCAGCCTTCTTTCGGGACACTTTCCTCTTGACGATGGCTACCCCTTC
CDR3aa: CASSLLSGHFPLDDGYPF

v_gene: TRBV19
j_gene: TRBJ2-7
d_gene: .
abundance: .
CDR3nt: TGTGCCAGTAGTGTCAGGGGTATCGTCCACGAGCAGTACTTC
CDR3aa: CASSVRGIVHEQYF

v_gene: TRBV27
j_gene: TRBJ2-7
d_gene: TRBD2
abundance: .
CDR3nt: TGTGCCAGCAGTTCGGGACTAGCGGGAGTTAGCGACGAGCAGTACTTC
CDR3aa: CASSSGLAGVSDEQYF

v_gene: TRBV28
j_gene: TRBJ2-3
d_gene: .
abundance: .
CDR3nt: TGTGCAAATAGCGGAGGAGGGACAGATACGCAGTATTTT
CDR3aa: CANSGGGTDTQYF

v_gene: TRBV6-1
j_gene: TRBJ1-1
d_gene: .
abundance: few
CDR3nt: TGTGCCAGCAGTGAAGCGGCAGAATTGAACACTGAAGCTTTCTTT
CDR3aa: CASSEAAELNTEAFF

v_gene: TRBV2
j_gene: TRBJ2-7
d_gene: .
abundance: .
CDR3nt: TGTGCCAGCAGTGAAAAGTCTCGCGGCTCCTACGAGCAGTACTTC
CDR3aa: CASSEKSRGSYEQYF

v_gene: TRBV9
j_gene: TRBJ2-2
d_gene: TRBD2
abundance: .
CDR3nt: TGTGCCAGCAGCGTCCGCGGGAGTGGTGCCGGGGAGCTGTTTTTT
CDR3aa: CASSVRGSGAGELFF

v_gene: TRBV5-6
j_gene: TRBJ2-5
d_gene: TRBD1
abundance: .
CDR3nt: TGTGCCAGCAGCTTGGTAAGGACAGGGGAAGAGACCCAGTACTTC
CDR3aa: CASSLVRTGEETQYF

v_gene: TRBV4-1
j_gene: TRBJ2-1
d_gene: .
abundance: .
CDR3nt: TGCGCCAGCAGCCATGTTTTCGATGAGCAGTTCTTC
CDR3aa: CASSHVFDEQFF

v_gene: TRBV29-1
j_gene: TRBJ2-5
d_gene: TRBD1
abundance: .
CDR3nt: TGCAGCGCCATAGACAGGGGGCGCCGGGAGACCCAGTACTTC
CDR3aa: CSAIDRGRRETQYF

v_gene: TRBV5-1
j_gene: TRBJ2-1
d_gene: TRBD1
abundance: .
CDR3nt: TGCGCCAGCAGCTCCCGACAGGGGACTCACAATGAGCAGTTCTTC
CDR3aa: CASSSRQGTHNEQFF

v_gene: TRBV7-9
j_gene: TRBJ2-3
d_gene: .
abundance: .
CDR3nt: TGTGCCAGCAGCTTCTCTCTTAGCACAGATACGCAGTATTTT
CDR3aa: CASSFSLSTDTQYF

v_gene: TRBV7-9
j_gene: TRBJ2-1
d_gene: TRBD2
abundance: .
CDR3nt: TGTGCCAGCAGCTTTAGCGGGAGTCGGGATAATGAGCAGTTCTTC
CDR3aa: CASSFSGSRDNEQFF

v_gene: TRBV21-1
j_gene: TRBJ2-1
d_gene: .
abundance: .
CDR3nt: TGTGCCAGCAGCAACCGGGACAGGCTCCTAGATGAGCAGTTCTTC
CDR3aa: CASSNRDRLLDEQFF

v_gene: TRBV5-4
j_gene: TRBJ1-2
d_gene: TRBD1
abundance: once
CDR3nt: TGTGCCAGCAGCCAGGGACAGGGGGCTGTTAACTATGGCTACACCTTC
CDR3aa: CASSQGQGAVNYGYTF

v_gene: TRBV11-3
j_gene: TRBJ2-2
d_gene: TRBD1
abundance: .
CDR3nt: TGTGCCAGCAGCTCGGGACAGGGTAGTACCGGGGAGCTGTTTTTT
CDR3aa: CASSSGQGSTGELFF